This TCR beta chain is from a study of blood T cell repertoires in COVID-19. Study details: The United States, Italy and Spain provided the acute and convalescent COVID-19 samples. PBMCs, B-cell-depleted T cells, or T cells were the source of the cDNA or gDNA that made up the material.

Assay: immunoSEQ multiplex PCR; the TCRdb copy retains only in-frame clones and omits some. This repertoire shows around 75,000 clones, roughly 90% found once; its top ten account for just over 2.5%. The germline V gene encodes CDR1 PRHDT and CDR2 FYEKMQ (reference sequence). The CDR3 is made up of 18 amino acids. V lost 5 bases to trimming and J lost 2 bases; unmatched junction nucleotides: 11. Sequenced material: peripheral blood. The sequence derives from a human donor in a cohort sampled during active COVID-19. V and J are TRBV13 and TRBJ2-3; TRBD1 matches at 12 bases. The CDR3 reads CASSLGTGGEGPTDTQYF. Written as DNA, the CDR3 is TGTGCCAGCAGCCTCGGGACAGGGGGCGAGGGTCCCACAGATACGCAGTATTTT.